These 26 T cell receptor beta chains were sequenced from one sample in a study of CD8 T cells in ankylosing spondylitis. Which antigens these TCRs recognize remains unknown. Study conclusions and caveats: What appeared characteristic of ankylosing spondylitis blood was a TCR beta motif of fewer than ten highly homologous variants.

TCRdb ran MiXCR on the 5' RACE reads and lists one entry per CDR3 protein. The sample includes about 390,000 distinct CDR3 sequences, about 22% of them seen just once. The sequencing sample was made of blood, either unsorted or a sorted T cell fraction (not recorded which). These TCRs come from a male donor with ankylosing spondylitis.

To note about this clonotype: A read error may produce the germline difference seen at one junction end. V usage is TRBV20-1 and J usage is TRBJ2-1, with D tentatively TRBD1 (5 bases). The CDR3 runs 14 residues. Germline CDR1 reads DFQATT; CDR2 reads SNEGSKA (reference sequence). CDR3 sequence (DNA): TGCAGTGTTAGACAGTCCCCGACGAACAATGAGCAGTTCTTC. Translation: CSVRQSPTNNEQFF.

The CDR3 nucleotides read TGCAGTGCTAGAGATCTGGACAGGTTCTCCTCTGGGGCCAACGTCCTGACTTTC. It translates to CSARDLDRFSSGANVLTF. This chain uses TRBV20-1 with TRBJ2-6; 7 bases map to TRBD1. CDR3 length: 18 amino acids. Germline CDR1 reads DFQATT; CDR2 reads SNEGSKA (reference sequence). The ends lost 0 bases at V and 0 bases at J; junction bases unmatched: 8.

The gene calls are TRBV2 and TRBJ2-1; 12 nucleotides match TRBD2. J lost 9 bases, V lost 2 bases, and 2 bases had no gene match. CDR3 length equals 14 residues. Germline CDR1 reads SNHLY; CDR2 reads FYNNEI. The CDR3 spells CASSELAGGFEQFF. The DNA for the CDR3 is TGTGCCAGCAGTGAACTAGCGGGAGGGTTTGAGCAGTTCTTC.

This chain joins TRBV6-1 and TRBJ2-2; D perhaps matches TRBD2 (6 bases). V was cut by 8 bases and J by 4 bases, with 20 bases left in between. Germline V gives CDR1 MNHNS, CDR2 SASEGT. This CDR3 is built from 16 residues. CDR3: CASVASVAAVTGELFF. The DNA of the CDR3 is TGTGCCAGCGTGGCTAGCGTGGCGGCGGTCACCGGGGAGCTGTTTTTT.

The chain links TRBV19 to TRBJ2-2; 8 nucleotides match TRBD1. Germline V gene sequence: CDR1 LNHDA, CDR2 SQIVND (reference sequence). There are 15 residues in the CDR3. V was pared by 3 bases and J by 1 base, with 1 base of the junction left unmatched. The CDR3 DNA reads as TGTGCCAGTAGTATCAGGGGGCTGAACACCGGGGAGCTGTTTTTT. Translating it yields CASSIRGLNTGELFF.

The genes are TRBV5-1 and TRBJ2-1; TRBD2 agrees at 13 bases. This CDR3 contains 17 residues. Trimming took 4 bases from V and 2 from J; bases not matched to a gene: 6. Per the germline V gene, CDR1 is SGHRS and CDR2 is YFSETQ. CDR3: CASSQRLAGGTYNEQFF. The CDR3 nucleotides read TGCGCCAGCAGCCAAAGACTAGCGGGAGGCACCTACAATGAGCAGTTCTTC.

This clonotype came up a few times. This sequence joins TRBV7-3 and TRBJ2-2, with a possible D match to TRBD2 (6 bases). The V gene lost 5 bases and the J gene lost 6 bases, with 19 bases spanning the gap. The CDR3 runs to 16 residues. The germline gives CDR1 SGHTA, CDR2 FQGTGA. CDR3 coding DNA: TGTGCCAGCAGCACAAGCGGAGGGACGGCCTCCGGGGAGCTGTTTTTT. It yields the protein CASSTSGGTASGELFF. Looking up the rest from reference TRBV7-3 and TRBJ2-2 gives the full variable domain: GAGVSQTPSNKVTEKGKYVELRCDPISGHTALYWYRQSLGQGPEFLIYFQGTGAADDSGLPNDRFFAVRPEGSVSTLKIQRTERGDSAVYLCASSTSGGTASGELFFGEGSRLTVL.

This clonotype was counted between two and nine times. The chain joins TRBV12-3 or TRBV12-4 to TRBJ1-4; D possibly corresponds to TRBD1 (5 bases). The germline V and J ends were trimmed by 6 bases and 4 bases, with 12 bases remaining between them. The length of the CDR3 is 14 residues. As DNA, the CDR3 is TGTGCCAGCAGCCGACAGTTTGTTAATGAAAAACTGTTTTTT. Amino acids: CASSRQFVNEKLFF.

The rearrangement uses TRBV2 and TRBJ2-1, with 10 bases that match TRBD2. The CDR3 runs to 16 residues. The germline CDR1 and CDR2 sequences are SNHLY and FYNNEI. V was pared by 6 bases and J by 6 bases, with 11 bases of the junction left unmatched. In DNA form, the CDR3 reads TGTGCCAGCAGCCTCTTAGCGGGAGGTGGTTTCAATGAGCAGTTCTTC. It translates to CASSLLAGGGFNEQFF. The full variable domain, with the rest looked up from reference TRBV2 and TRBJ2-1, is EPEVTQTPSHQVTQMGQEVILRCVPISNHLYFYWYRQILGQKVEFLVSFYNNEISEKSEIFDDQFSVERPDGSNFTLKIRSTKLEDSAMYFCASSLLAGGGFNEQFFGPGTRLTVL.

V gene TRBV19 combines with J gene TRBJ2-1, with 9 bases lining up with TRBD1. The junction had 12 bases not matched to a gene; V was cut back by 8 bases and J by 7 bases. Germline V gene sequence: CDR1 LNHDA, CDR2 SQIVND (reference sequence). The CDR3 totals 15 residues. The chain's CDR3 is CASSPRQGGNNEQFF. CDR3 bases: TGTGCCAGTTCGCCAAGACAGGGGGGAAATAATGAGCAGTTCTTC.

This clonotype was counted between two and nine times. The CDR3 loop reads CASSRARTGYNEQFF. The DNA of the CDR3 is TGCGCCAGCAGCCGCGCAAGAACAGGATACAATGAGCAGTTCTTC. The chain recombines TRBV5-1 with TRBJ2-1; tentative D call: TRBD1 (5 bases). Germline values: CDR1 SGHRS, CDR2 YFSETQ. Trimming took off 4 bases at V and 4 bases at J, with 15 bases between the two ends. The CDR3 runs to 15 residues.

This clonotype was found many times. The rearrangement uses TRBV7-3 and TRBJ2-5, with 9 bases identical to TRBD2. The CDR3 contains 15 residues. Germline CDR1 SGHTA, CDR2 FQGTGA. The V segment lost 3 bases and the J segment 4 bases; nucleotides outside the gene matches: 6. Here the CDR3 DNA reads TGTGCCAGCAGCTTGTATAGCGGGAGTGGAGAGACCCAGTACTTC. It yields the protein CASSLYSGSGETQYF.

CDR3 sequence reads: CASSPVGTGEEKLFF. The CDR3, as DNA: TGTGCCAGCAGTCCCGTCGGGACGGGGGAAGAAAAACTGTTTTTT. This sequence joins TRBV2 and TRBJ1-4, with a tentative D call TRBD1 (5 bases). V lost 5 bases to trimming and J lost 8 bases, with 18 bases between them. Per germline, CDR1 SNHLY and CDR2 FYNNEI. CDR3 length: 15 residues.

V usage is TRBV12-3 or TRBV12-4 and J usage is TRBJ2-7; D not resolved. The CDR3 contains 14 residues. V lost 3 bases and J lost 0, with 9 bases in between. CDR3 nucleotides: TGTGCCAGCAGTTTTGTGCAGAGCTCCTACGAGCAGTACTTC. It translates to CASSFVQSSYEQYF.

In its sample, this clonotype was seen many times. The rearrangement links TRBV2 to TRBJ2-1, with D unresolved. V gave up 5 bases and J gave up 6 bases, with 11 bases separating them. Germline assignment: CDR1 SNHLY and CDR2 FYNNEI. The CDR3 is 13 amino acids. For the CDR3, the DNA is TGTGCCAGCAGTTTGAGTAGCCGCAATGAGCAGTTCTTC. This codes for CASSLSSRNEQFF.

This clonotype was seen a few times. The chain employs TRBV7-9 and TRBJ1-4; maybe TRBD1 (6 bases). CDR1 is SEHNR, CDR2 FQNEAQ, per germline (reference sequence). This CDR3 spans 16 amino acids. V gave up 1 base and J gave up 4 bases, with 13 bases separating them. CDR3 region: CASSLGRQANNEKLFF. The CDR3 DNA sequence: TGTGCCAGCAGCTTAGGGAGACAGGCGAATAATGAAAAACTGTTTTTT.

This clonotype has only a few counts. V usage is TRBV30 and J usage is TRBJ1-1; a weak D match, TRBD1 (5 bases). The CDR3 contains 13 residues. Germline V lookup: CDR1 GTSNPN, CDR2 SVGIG (reference sequence). The V and J ends lost 2 bases and 10 bases respectively, with 17 bases between them. The chain's CDR3 is CAWSFGGGAGAFF. DNA for the CDR3: TGTGCCTGGAGTTTTGGTGGCGGGGCAGGAGCTTTCTTT.

This clonotype turned up a few times. This chain connects TRBV29-1 to TRBJ2-2, with a weak D call TRBD2 (6 bases). Per the germline V gene, CDR1 is SQVTM and CDR2 is ANQGSEA. Deletions cut 2 bases from V and 7 bases from J, with 11 bases between. The CDR3 has 13 amino acids. CDR3 in amino acids: CSVEMEGVGELFF. The CDR3 DNA reads TGCAGCGTTGAAATGGAGGGCGTCGGGGAGCTGTTTTTT.

This clonotype occurred a few times. The chain employs TRBV7-2 and TRBJ2-7, with a possible D match to TRBD1 (6 bases). The CDR3 extends over 13 amino acids. Between the trimmed V and J ends, which lost 1 base and 4 bases, there was a span of 8 bases. In germline, CDR1 is SGHTA, CDR2 FQGNSA. The CDR3 region has the DNA TGTGCCAGCAGCTTAGGGGGGCGGTACGAGCAGTACTTC. It is translated as CASSLGGRYEQYF. The complete variable domain, with remaining parts taken from reference TRBV7-2 and TRBJ2-7, reads GAGVSQSPSNKVTEKGKDVELRCDPISGHTALYWYRQSLGQGLEFLIYFQGNSAPDKSGLPSDRFSAERTGGSVSTLTIQRTQQEDSAVYLCASSLGGRYEQYFGPGTRLTVT.

This clonotype was counted a few times. The genes are TRBV11-3 and TRBJ2-5; 8 bases match TRBD2. Trimming took 6 bases from V and 4 from J; bases not matched to a gene: 7. This CDR3 region has 14 residues. Germline values: CDR1 SGHNT, CDR2 YENEEA. CDR3 bases: TGTGCCAGCAGTCCCGGGACTAGAGGAGAGACCCAGTACTTC. It specifies CASSPGTRGETQYF.

The J gene is TRBJ2-1, the V gene TRBV7-9, with D unclear. Trimming took off 3 bases at V and 8 bases at J, with 11 bases between the two ends. Germline V gene data show CDR1 as SEHNR and CDR2 as FQNEAQ (reference sequence). CDR3 length equals 13 residues. CDR3 protein: CASSFNMADEQFF. The CDR3 coding sequence is TGTGCCAGCAGCTTTAATATGGCAGATGAGCAGTTCTTC. The whole variable domain, remainder taken from reference TRBV7-9 and TRBJ2-1, is DTGVSQNPRHKITKRGQNVTFRCDPISEHNRLYWYRQTLGQGPEFLTYFQNEAQLEKSRLLSDRFSAERPKGSFSTLEIQRTEQGDSAMYLCASSFNMADEQFFGPGTRLTVL.

This clonotype was seen a single time. The chain has TRBV4-1 and TRBJ1-5; 9 bases are a match to TRBD1. This CDR3 spans 21 amino acids. With V trimmed by 3 bases and J by 0 bases, 18 bases remained unmatched. CDR1 is MGHRA and CDR2 is YSYEKL in the germline V gene. This chain's CDR3 is CASSHPLEGQGPLHSNQPQHF. The CDR3 DNA is TGCGCCAGCAGCCATCCGTTGGAGGGACAGGGACCCTTGCATAGCAATCAGCCCCAGCATTTT.

CDR3 bases: TGTGCCAGCAGCCACCTCACAGGGAACACTGAAGCTTTCTTT. Translation gives CASSHLTGNTEAFF. The chain couples TRBV7-9 to TRBJ1-1, with a possible D match to TRBD1 (5 bases). V lost 5 bases, J lost 1 base, and 11 bases lay in between. CDR1 SEHNR and CDR2 FQNEAQ come from the germline V gene (reference sequence). The CDR3 is 14 amino acids.

There are a few counts of this clonotype. V gene TRBV28 combines with J gene TRBJ1-2, with TRBD1 as a possible D gene (5 bases). This CDR3 comprises 12 residues. V dropped 11 bases and J dropped 9 bases, with 19 bases sitting between them. Looked up from germline, CDR1 is MDHEN and CDR2 is SYDVKM. The DNA for the CDR3 is TGTGCCGGGGGGGGGACCAGACGTCGCTACACCTTC. It specifies CAGGGTRRRYTF.

The genes are TRBV7-8 and TRBJ1-3; D call uncertain. Germline V gene sequence: CDR1 SGHVS, CDR2 FQNEAQ. Trimming removed 3 bases from V and 4 bases from J, with 13 bases in between. This CDR3 comprises 15 residues. CDR3 sequence: CASSFGELGGNTIYF. The CDR3 nucleotides read TGTGCCAGCAGCTTCGGGGAGCTGGGGGGAAACACCATATATTTT. Full variable domain (missing parts from reference TRBV7-8 and TRBJ1-3): GAGVSQSPRYKVAKRGQDVALRCDPISGHVSLFWYQQALGQGPEFLTYFQNEAQLDKSGLPSDRFFAERPEGSVSTLKIQRTQQEDSAVYLCASSFGELGGNTIYFGEGSWLTVV.

The chain uses TRBV7-2 and TRBJ2-7; the match to TRBD2 covers 8 bases. CDR3 length: 15 residues. V lost 3 bases, J lost 2 bases, and 6 bases stayed unmatched. Germline V CDR1 and CDR2: SGHTA, FQGNSA. The CDR3 loop reads CASSLVGLGTYEQYF. Here the CDR3 DNA reads TGTGCCAGCAGCTTGGTGGGACTAGGAACCTACGAGCAGTACTTC.